The clone carrying this TCR beta chain occurred a few times. Its cognate antigen is unknown. The sample is drawn from a study of cytomegalovirus exposure and HLA in healthy donors. About the study: Findings of an earlier analysis included about 120 million unique TCR beta sequences from 190 million or so T cells.

Germline CDR1 reads KGHSH; CDR2 reads LQKENI. The CDR3 length is 13 residues. The ends lost 3 bases at V and 12 bases at J; junction bases unmatched: 7. PCR employed 60 Vbeta and 13 Jbeta primers. The assay was immunoSEQ multiplex PCR, and TCRdb's table has in-frame clones only and misses some. The table includes 60,000 to 70,000 clones, roughly 78% detected once. Study results and caveats: Segments of the TCR beta V type were, in most cases, productive about 90% or about 30% of the time in an earlier analysis.

Nominally healthy donors provided the samples, though records likely missed some immune exposures. The V and J genes are TRBV18 and TRBJ2-3, with 9 bases lining up with TRBD2. Material for sequencing was PBMCs. The clonotype was recovered from a young woman in good health and CMV-seronegative. The CDR3 nucleotides read TGTGCCAGCTCACCGACCGGGACTAGCTCCCAGTATTTT. Translated: CASSPTGTSSQYF.